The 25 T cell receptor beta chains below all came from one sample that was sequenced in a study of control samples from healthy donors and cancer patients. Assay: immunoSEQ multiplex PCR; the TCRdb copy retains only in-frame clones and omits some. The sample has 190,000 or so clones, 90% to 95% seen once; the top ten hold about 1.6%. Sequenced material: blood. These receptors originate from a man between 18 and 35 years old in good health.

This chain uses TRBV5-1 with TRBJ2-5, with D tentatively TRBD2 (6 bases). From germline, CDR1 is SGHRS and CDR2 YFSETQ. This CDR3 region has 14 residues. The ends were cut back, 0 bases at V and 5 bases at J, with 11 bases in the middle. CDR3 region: CASSLGPGEETQYF. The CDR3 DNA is TGCGCCAGCAGCTTGGGTCCGGGGGAGGAGACCCAGTACTTC.

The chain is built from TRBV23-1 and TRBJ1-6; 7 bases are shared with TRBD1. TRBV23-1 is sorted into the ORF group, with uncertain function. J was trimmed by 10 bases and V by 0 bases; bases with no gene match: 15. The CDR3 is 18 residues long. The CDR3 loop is CASSQSPSLKTGRSPLHF. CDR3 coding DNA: TGCGCCAGCAGTCAATCTCCCTCTCTAAAGACAGGGAGGTCACCCCTCCACTTT.

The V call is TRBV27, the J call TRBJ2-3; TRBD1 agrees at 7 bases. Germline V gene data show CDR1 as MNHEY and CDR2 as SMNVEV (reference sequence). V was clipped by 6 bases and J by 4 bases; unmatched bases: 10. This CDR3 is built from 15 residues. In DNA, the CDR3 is TGTGCCAGCAGAATCTCACAGGGGCGCGCAGATACGCAGTATTTT. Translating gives CASRISQGRADTQYF.

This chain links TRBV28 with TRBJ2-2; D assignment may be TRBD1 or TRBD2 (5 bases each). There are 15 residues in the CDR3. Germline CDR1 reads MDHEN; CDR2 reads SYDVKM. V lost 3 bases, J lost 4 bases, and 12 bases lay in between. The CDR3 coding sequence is TGTGCCAGCAGTTTGGGGACGCTCACCACCGGGGAGCTGTTTTTT. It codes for CASSLGTLTTGELFF.

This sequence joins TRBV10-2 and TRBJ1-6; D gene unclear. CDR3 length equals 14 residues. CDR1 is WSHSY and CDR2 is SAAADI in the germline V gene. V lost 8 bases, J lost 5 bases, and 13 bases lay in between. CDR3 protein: CASSLALDNSPLHF. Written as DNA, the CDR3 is TGCGCCAGCTCCTTGGCACTAGATAATTCACCCCTCCACTTT.

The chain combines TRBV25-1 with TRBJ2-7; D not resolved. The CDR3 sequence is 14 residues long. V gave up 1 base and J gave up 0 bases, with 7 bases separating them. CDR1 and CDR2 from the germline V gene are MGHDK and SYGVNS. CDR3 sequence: CASSESGSSYEQYF. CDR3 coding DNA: TGTGCCAGCAGTGAATCGGGCAGCTCCTACGAGCAGTACTTC.

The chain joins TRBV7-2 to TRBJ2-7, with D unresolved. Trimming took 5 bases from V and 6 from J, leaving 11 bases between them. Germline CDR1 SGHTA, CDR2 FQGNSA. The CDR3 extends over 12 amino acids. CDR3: CASSLLSREQYF. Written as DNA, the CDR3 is TGTGCCAGCAGCCTACTCTCCCGCGAGCAGTACTTC.

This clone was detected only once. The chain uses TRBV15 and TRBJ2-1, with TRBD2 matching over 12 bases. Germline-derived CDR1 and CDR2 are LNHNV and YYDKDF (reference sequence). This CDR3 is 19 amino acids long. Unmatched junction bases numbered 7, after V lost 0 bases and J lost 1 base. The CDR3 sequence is CATSREGRGLAGSYNEQFF. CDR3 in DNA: TGTGCCACCAGCAGAGAGGGAAGGGGACTAGCGGGTTCCTACAATGAGCAGTTCTTC.

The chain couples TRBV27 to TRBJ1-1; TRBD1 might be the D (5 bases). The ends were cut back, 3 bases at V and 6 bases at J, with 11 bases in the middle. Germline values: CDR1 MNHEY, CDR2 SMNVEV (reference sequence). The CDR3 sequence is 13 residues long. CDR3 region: CASSFRGNAEAFF. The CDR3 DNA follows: TGTGCCAGCAGTTTTAGGGGAAACGCTGAAGCTTTCTTT.

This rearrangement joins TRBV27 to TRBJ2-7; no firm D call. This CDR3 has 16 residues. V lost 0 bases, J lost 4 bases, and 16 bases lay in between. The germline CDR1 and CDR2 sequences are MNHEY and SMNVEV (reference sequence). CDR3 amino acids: CASSLSSRHGGYEQYF. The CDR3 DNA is TGTGCCAGCAGTTTATCCTCCCGACACGGTGGTTACGAGCAGTACTTC.

The CDR3 bases are TGTGCCTCTGGGGGGAGCAATCAGCCCCAGCATTTT. It is translated as CASGGSNQPQHF. The V call is TRBV2, the J call TRBJ1-5, with a possible D match to TRBD1 (5 bases). The germline V gene encodes CDR1 SNHLY and CDR2 FYNNEI. The length of the CDR3 is 12 residues. V lost 11 bases and J 1 base, leaving 9 bases between the germline ends.

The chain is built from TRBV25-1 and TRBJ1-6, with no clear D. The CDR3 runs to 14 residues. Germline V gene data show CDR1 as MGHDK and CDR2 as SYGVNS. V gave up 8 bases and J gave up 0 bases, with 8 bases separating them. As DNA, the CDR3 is TGTGCCAGCCTGGCCAGCTCCTATAATTCACCCCTCCACTTT. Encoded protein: CASLASSYNSPLHF.

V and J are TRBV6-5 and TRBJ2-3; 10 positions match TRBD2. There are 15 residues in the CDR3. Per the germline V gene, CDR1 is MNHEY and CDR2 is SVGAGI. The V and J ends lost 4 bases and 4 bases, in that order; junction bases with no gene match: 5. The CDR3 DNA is TGTGCCAGCAGTTCACTAGCGGGGACGCCAGATACGCAGTATTTT. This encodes CASSSLAGTPDTQYF.

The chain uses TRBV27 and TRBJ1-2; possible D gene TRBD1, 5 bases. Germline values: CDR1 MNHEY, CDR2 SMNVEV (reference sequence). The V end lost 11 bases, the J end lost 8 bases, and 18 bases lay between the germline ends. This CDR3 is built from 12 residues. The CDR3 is CAAGSWGTGYTF. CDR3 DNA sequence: TGTGCCGCAGGGAGTTGGGGTACGGGCTACACCTTC.

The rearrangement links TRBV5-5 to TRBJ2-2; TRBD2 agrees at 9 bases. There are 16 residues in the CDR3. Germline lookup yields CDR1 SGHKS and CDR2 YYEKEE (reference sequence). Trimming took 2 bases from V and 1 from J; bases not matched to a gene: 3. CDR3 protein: CASSFSAGGNTGELFF. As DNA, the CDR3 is TGTGCCAGCAGCTTCTCAGCGGGGGGGAACACCGGGGAGCTGTTTTTT.

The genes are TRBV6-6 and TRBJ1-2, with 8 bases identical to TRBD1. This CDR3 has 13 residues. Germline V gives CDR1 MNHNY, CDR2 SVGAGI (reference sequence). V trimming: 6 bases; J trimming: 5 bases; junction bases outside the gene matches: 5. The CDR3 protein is CASRPDREYGYTF. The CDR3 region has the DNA TGTGCCAGCAGGCCGGACAGGGAGTATGGCTACACCTTC.

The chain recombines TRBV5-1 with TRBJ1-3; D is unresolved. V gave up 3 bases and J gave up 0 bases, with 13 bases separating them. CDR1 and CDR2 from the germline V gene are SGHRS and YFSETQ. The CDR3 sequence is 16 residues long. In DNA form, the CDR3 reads TGCGCCAGCAGCTCCTACCCCGGCGGCTCTGGAAACACCATATATTTT. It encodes CASSSYPGGSGNTIYF.

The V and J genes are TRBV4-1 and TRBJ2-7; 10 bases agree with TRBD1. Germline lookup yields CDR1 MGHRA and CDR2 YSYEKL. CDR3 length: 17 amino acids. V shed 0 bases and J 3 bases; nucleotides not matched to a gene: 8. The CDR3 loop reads CASSQEPMTGGGYEQYF. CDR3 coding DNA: TGCGCCAGCAGCCAAGAACCCATGACAGGGGGCGGCTACGAGCAGTACTTC.

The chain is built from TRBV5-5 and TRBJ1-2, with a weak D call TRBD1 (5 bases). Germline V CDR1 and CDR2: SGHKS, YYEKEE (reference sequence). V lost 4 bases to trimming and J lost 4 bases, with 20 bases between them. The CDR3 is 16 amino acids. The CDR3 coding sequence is TGTGCCAGCAGCCTCTCCCCGACAGCTACTTTCTATGGCTACACCTTC. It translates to CASSLSPTATFYGYTF.

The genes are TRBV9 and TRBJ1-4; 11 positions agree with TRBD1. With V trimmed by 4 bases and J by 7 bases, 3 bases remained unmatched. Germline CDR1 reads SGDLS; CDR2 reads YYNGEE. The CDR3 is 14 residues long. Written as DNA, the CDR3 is TGTGCCAGCAGCCTGGGACAGGGGGGTGAAAAACTGTTTTTT. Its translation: CASSLGQGGEKLFF.

CDR3 sequence reads: CASSSVTGELFF. CDR3 nucleotides: TGTGCCAGCAGCTCCGTCACCGGGGAGCTGTTTTTT. This chain links TRBV3-1 (or the pseudogene TRBV3-2) with TRBJ2-2; D uncertain. With 5 bases removed from V and 4 bases from J, the gap between germline ends came to 5 bases. This CDR3 contains 12 residues. Germline V gene lookup returns CDR1 LGHDT and CDR2 YNNKEL (reference sequence).

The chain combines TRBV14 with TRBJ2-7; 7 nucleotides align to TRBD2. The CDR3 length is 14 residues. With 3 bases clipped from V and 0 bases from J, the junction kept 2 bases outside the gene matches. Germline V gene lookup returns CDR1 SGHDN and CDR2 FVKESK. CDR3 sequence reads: CASSHRTSSYEQYF. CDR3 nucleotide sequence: TGTGCCAGCAGCCACCGGACTAGCTCCTACGAGCAGTACTTC.

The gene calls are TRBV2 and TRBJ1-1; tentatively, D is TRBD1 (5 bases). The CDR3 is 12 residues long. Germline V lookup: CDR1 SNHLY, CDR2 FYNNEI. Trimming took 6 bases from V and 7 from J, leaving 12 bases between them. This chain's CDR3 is CASSGDDGEAFF. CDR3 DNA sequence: TGTGCCAGCAGCGGGGACGACGGTGAAGCTTTCTTT.

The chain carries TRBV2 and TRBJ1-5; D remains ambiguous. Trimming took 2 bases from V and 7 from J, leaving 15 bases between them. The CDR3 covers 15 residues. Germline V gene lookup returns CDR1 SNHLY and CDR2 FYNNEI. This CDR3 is CASSESGQDGQPQHF. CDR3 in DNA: TGTGCCAGCAGTGAATCTGGGCAGGATGGCCAGCCCCAGCATTTT.

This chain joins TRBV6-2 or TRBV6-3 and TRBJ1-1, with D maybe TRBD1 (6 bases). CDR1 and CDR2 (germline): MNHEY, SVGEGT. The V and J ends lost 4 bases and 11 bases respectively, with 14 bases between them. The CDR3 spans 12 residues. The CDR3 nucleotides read TGTGCCAGCAGTTGGACAGCCAAGGATGCTTTCTTT. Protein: CASSWTAKDAFF.